The sequence of this TCR beta chain was determined in a study of blood T cell repertoires in COVID-19. Study in general: Collection of acute and convalescent COVID-19 samples took place in the United States, Italy and Spain.

CDR3 length: 15 residues. V was shortened by 3 bases and J by 6 bases, with 14 bases between the two germline ends. CDR1 and CDR2 (germline): SNHLY, FYNNEI. Authors' data handling: Estimates of nucleated cell counts were drawn from the amplification of reference gene primers. Repertoires were generated with immunoSEQ multiplex PCR, while TCRdb's copy carries only in-frame clones and drops some. V and J calls plus clone size are reproduced from that table; the DNA served to infer D and trimming. The table records over 35,000 clones, roughly 89% of them present only once. This chain uses TRBV2 with TRBJ1-4; TRBD1 might be the D (5 bases). The sequenced sample consisted of peripheral blood. This TCR derives from a middle-aged man with COVID-19, enrolled during active disease. The CDR3 bases are TGTGCCAGCAGTGATGCAGGGAGGAAGGATGAAAAACTGTTTTTT. It specifies CASSDAGRKDEKLFF.